The 30 T cell receptor beta chains presented below share a single source sample, sequenced in a study of identical twins (dated by TCRdb to about 2016). Library preparation was by 5' RACE. Sequenced using an Illumina HiSeq 2000. In-frame beta chains were kept once TCRdb had trimmed the public reads at Q25 with fastp and called clones with MiXCR. Records with the same CDR3 protein are collapsed into one entry carrying the most frequent genes and DNA. The sample table lists about 570,000 distinct CDR3 sequences, around 9.6% of them with a count of one. The top ten clones comprise 2.5% to 3.5% of the sample. The sample was also linked to a second study, of yellow fever vaccine responses in identical twins.

Sequences were obtained from PBMCs. These receptors were obtained from a woman younger than 30 in good health.

This clonotype was found a few times. The rearrangement uses TRBV4-1 and TRBJ1-5; D is ambiguous. CDR1 is MGHRA and CDR2 is YSYEKL in the germline V gene. The V end was cut by 0 bases, the J end by 4 bases, with 13 bases between. The CDR3 consists of 16 residues. CDR3 amino acids: CASSQEGLRANQPQHF. In nucleotides, the CDR3 is TGCGCCAGCAGCCAAGAGGGTCTGCGTGCGAATCAGCCCCAGCATTTT.

This clonotype was detected a few times. The chain couples TRBV5-1 to TRBJ2-7, with 8 bases identical to TRBD2. CDR1 is SGHRS, CDR2 YFSETQ, per germline. The CDR3 has 14 residues. The V gene end was trimmed by 4 bases and the J gene end by 7 bases; junction bases not matched to a gene: 10. In DNA, the CDR3 is TGCGCCAGCAGCCAACTAGCGGTACCCTGGGAGCAGTACTTC. Amino acid sequence: CASSQLAVPWEQYF.

V usage is TRBV6-1 and J usage is TRBJ2-5; D not resolved. This CDR3 is 13 amino acids long. Germline V lookup: CDR1 MNHNS, CDR2 SASEGT. V was shortened by 6 bases and J by 7 bases, with 15 bases between the two germline ends. The CDR3 DNA sequence: TGTGCCAGCAGCCCCACTGAAGACGGGACCCAGTACTTC. Translation: CASSPTEDGTQYF.

This clonotype was counted only a few times. This chain joins TRBV10-3 and TRBJ2-1; TRBD2 agrees at 8 bases. Germline V gene data show CDR1 as ENHRY and CDR2 as SYGVKD. After removal of 7 bases from V and 4 bases from J, the junction contained 12 bases not matched to a gene. The CDR3 runs to 16 residues. The CDR3 here is CAITDGTRGRYNEQFF. The DNA for the CDR3 is TGTGCCATCACCGATGGGACTAGAGGACGTTACAATGAGCAGTTCTTC.

With regard to this clonotype: The missing conserved phenylalanine or tryptophan at the end of this CDR3 makes a read error likely. The limits of the CDR3 on the DNA are not certain, so only TCRdb's listed CDR3 is given. This chain joins TRBV2 and TRBJ2-3; whether TRBD2, the table's D call, matches the DNA was not checked. The CDR3 is 13 residues long, counting both termini. The germline CDR1 and CDR2 sequences are SNHLY and FYNNEI. The CDR3 spells CASSEEGLRTVTL.

This clonotype showed up many times. The V call is TRBV5-6, the J call TRBJ2-3; possibly TRBD1 or TRBD2 for D (5 bases each). The germline CDR1 and CDR2 sequences are SGHDT and YYEEEE. Trimming stripped 2 bases from V and 1 base from J, with 8 bases between. CDR3 length: 14 residues. The CDR3 loop reads CASSLTGRTDTQYF. As DNA, the CDR3 is TGTGCCAGCAGCTTAACGGGACGCACAGATACGCAGTATTTT.

This clonotype has ten or more counts. The rearrangement joins TRBV29-1 to TRBJ2-1, with D maybe TRBD1 (5 bases). Germline CDR1 and CDR2: SQVTM and ANQGSEA. This CDR3 has 12 residues. V gave up 4 bases and J gave up 4 bases, with 8 bases separating them. CDR3: CSVGTSYNEQFF. For the CDR3, the DNA is TGCAGCGTTGGGACATCTTACAATGAGCAGTTCTTC.

This clonotype was found many times. In DNA, the CDR3 is TGTGCCAGCAGCTTAGGGGGAAACTACGAGCAGTACTTC. Protein: CASSLGGNYEQYF. This rearrangement joins TRBV7-9 to TRBJ2-7; D not resolved. The germline V gene encodes CDR1 SEHNR and CDR2 FQNEAQ (reference sequence). V was cut by 1 base and J by 3 bases, with 7 bases left in between. There are 13 residues in the CDR3.

The sample holds a few counts of this clonotype. This chain uses TRBV15 with TRBJ2-6; 10 nucleotides line up with TRBD1. Germline V CDR1 and CDR2: LNHNV, YYDKDF (reference sequence). The CDR3 covers 18 residues. V shed 0 bases and J 1 base; nucleotides not matched to a gene: 3. CDR3 nucleotide sequence: TGTGCCACCAGCAGAGATCAGGACAGGGGGTCTGGGGCCAACGTCCTGACTTTC. Translating it yields CATSRDQDRGSGANVLTF.

The gene calls are TRBV14 and TRBJ2-1, with TRBD2 matching over 7 bases. Trimming cost V 4 bases and J 0 bases; bases outside gene matches: 9. The germline V gene encodes CDR1 SGHDN and CDR2 FVKESK. The CDR3 loop spans 17 amino acids. CDR3 amino acids: CASSLRPGGSSYNEQFF. CDR3 bases: TGTGCCAGCAGCCTCCGACCCGGGGGGAGCTCCTACAATGAGCAGTTCTTC.

The sample holds one count of this clonotype. This chain connects TRBV29-1 to TRBJ1-1, with D perhaps matching TRBD1 (5 bases). The CDR3 extends over 12 amino acids. V was trimmed by 6 bases and J by 7 bases, leaving 15 bases between them. Germline-derived CDR1 and CDR2 are SQVTM and ANQGSEA. The CDR3 DNA is TGCAGCGTGAATAGACAGCCTAGTGAAGCTTTCTTT. Translated, it gives CSVNRQPSEAFF. Full variable domain (remainder filled in from reference TRBV29-1 and TRBJ1-1): SAVISQKPSRDICQRGTSLTIQCQVDSQVTMMFWYRQQPGQSLTLIATANQGSEATYESGFVIDKFPISRPNLTFSTLTVSNMSPEDSSIYLCSVNRQPSEAFFGQGTRLTVV.

This clonotype was seen a handful of times. J is TRBJ2-1 and V is TRBV9; D gene ambiguous. Looked up from germline, CDR1 is SGDLS and CDR2 is YYNGEE. The V end lost 0 bases, the J end lost 3 bases, and 13 bases lay between the germline ends. CDR3 size: 16 residues. CDR3 residues: CASSVAHGRDYNEQFF. The DNA of the CDR3 is TGTGCCAGCAGCGTAGCCCATGGTAGGGACTACAATGAGCAGTTCTTC.

The rearrangement joins TRBV9 to TRBJ2-1; D ambiguous. CDR3 length: 11 amino acids. V lost 3 bases to trimming and J lost 9 bases, with 7 bases between them. Germline V gives CDR1 SGDLS, CDR2 YYNGEE. CDR3 protein: CASSALGEQFF. In DNA, the CDR3 is TGTGCCAGCAGCGCCCTAGGTGAGCAGTTCTTC. The whole variable domain, filled in from reference TRBV9 and TRBJ2-1, reads DSGVTQTPKHLITATGQRVTLRCSPRSGDLSVYWYQQSLDQGLQFLIQYYNGEERAKGNILERFSAQQFPDLHSELNLSSLELGDSALYFCASSALGEQFFGPGTRLTVL.

This clonotype was counted at least ten times. V is TRBV12-3 or TRBV12-4 and J is TRBJ2-4; TRBD1 matches 8 bases. CDR3 size: 16 residues. V lost 5 bases, J lost 7 bases, and 13 bases stayed unmatched. Written as DNA, the CDR3 is TGTGCCAGCAGTATCGCCAGGGGGCCGGGGGTGAACATTCAGTACTTC. This sequence encodes CASSIARGPGVNIQYF.

This clonotype was detected a few times. The chain joins TRBV20-1 to TRBJ1-1; D unclear. Trimming stripped 7 bases from V and 0 bases from J, with 6 bases between. The CDR3 length is 11 residues. The V gene's germline CDR1 is DFQATT and CDR2 SNEGSKA (reference sequence). The DNA for the CDR3 is TGCAGTGTGCGGTTGAACACTGAAGCTTTCTTT. It codes for CSVRLNTEAFF.

The chain combines TRBV25-1 with TRBJ2-7; D unresolved. CDR1 and CDR2 (germline): MGHDK, SYGVNS. The CDR3 covers 13 residues. Trimming stripped 4 bases from V and 3 bases from J, with 10 bases between. The CDR3 coding sequence is TGTGCCAGCAGTGGCGCGGAGAGCTACGAGCAGTACTTC. Encoded protein: CASSGAESYEQYF.

The CDR3 spells CAIGETGGQTGELFF. CDR3 nucleotides: TGTGCCATCGGCGAGACAGGGGGCCAGACCGGGGAGCTGTTTTTT. The chain uses TRBV10-3 and TRBJ2-2; 10 positions agree with TRBD1. CDR3 length: 15 amino acids. Trimming removed 8 bases from V and 5 bases from J; junction bases left unmatched: 8. Germline V gene data show CDR1 as ENHRY and CDR2 as SYGVKD.

This clonotype was seen repeatedly, ten times or more. The chain couples TRBV5-1 to TRBJ1-6, with TRBD1 matching over 10 bases. CDR3 size: 15 residues. Unmatched junction bases numbered 5, after V lost 4 bases and J lost 7 bases. From germline, CDR1 is SGHRS and CDR2 YFSETQ. This chain's CDR3 is CASSGGQGKNSPLHF. The DNA of the CDR3 is TGCGCCAGCAGCGGGGGACAGGGGAAGAATTCACCCCTCCACTTT.

The V call is TRBV2, the J call TRBJ2-7; 10 bases line up with TRBD1. J lost 2 bases, V lost 8 bases, and 6 bases had no gene match. The CDR3 covers 14 residues. Per germline, CDR1 SNHLY and CDR2 FYNNEI. The CDR3 bases are TGTGCCAGCGGGGAGGGGACAGGGGCCTACGAGCAGTACTTC. Its protein is CASGEGTGAYEQYF.

V and J are TRBV9 and TRBJ2-5; 9 positions match TRBD2. The V gene's germline CDR1 is SGDLS and CDR2 YYNGEE. The CDR3 consists of 19 residues. V lost 4 bases and J lost 1; bases outside the gene matches: 17. CDR3 sequence: CASSHRTSEVSPPQETQYF. The DNA of the CDR3 is TGTGCCAGCAGCCACCGGACTAGCGAGGTTTCCCCCCCCCAAGAGACCCAGTACTTC.

This clonotype was counted between two and nine times. V and J are TRBV12-3 or TRBV12-4 and TRBJ2-7; no clear D gene. Trimming pared 3 bases from V and 2 bases from J, leaving 8 bases between. This CDR3 contains 13 residues. The CDR3 region is CASSFWPTYEQYF. Here the CDR3 DNA reads TGTGCCAGCAGTTTTTGGCCCACCTACGAGCAGTACTTC.

The sample holds a few counts of this clonotype. The chain joins TRBV12-3 or TRBV12-4 to TRBJ1-1; D may be TRBD1 (6 bases). The CDR3 loop spans 14 amino acids. Between the trimmed V and J ends, which lost 6 bases and 1 base, there was a span of 12 bases. As DNA, the CDR3 is TGTGCCAGCAGGACCAAAGGGGGGAACACTGAAGCTTTCTTT. Protein sequence: CASRTKGGNTEAFF.

This clonotype showed up just a few times. At one end, the junction sequence differs from germline, possibly due to a read error. The J gene is TRBJ2-7, the V gene TRBV4-2; TRBD1 matches at 10 bases. The length of the CDR3 is 15 residues. The germline V gene encodes CDR1 LGHNA and CDR2 YNFKEQ. CDR3 DNA sequence: TGTGCCAGCAGCCAAGAAGGGACAGGGGACTACGACCAGTACTTC. Translated: CASSQEGTGDYDQYF.

This chain connects TRBV6-1 to TRBJ2-2; D ambiguous. Trimming cost V 8 bases and J 8 bases, with 21 bases left between them. The CDR3 contains 15 residues. From germline, CDR1 is MNHNS and CDR2 SASEGT. CDR3 nucleotide sequence: TGTGCCAGCGGCAGAACATTGGTGGTGAGAGGGGAGCTGTTTTTT. Its protein is CASGRTLVVRGELFF.

The V and J genes are TRBV15 and TRBJ2-7, with D possibly matching TRBD1 (5 bases). CDR1 and CDR2 (germline): LNHNV, YYDKDF (reference sequence). This CDR3 spans 16 amino acids. V was pared by 1 base and J by 3 bases, with 16 bases between. The CDR3, as DNA: TGTGCCACCAGCAGAGCACGGACACGAAATGACTACGAGCAGTACTTC. The encoded protein is CATSRARTRNDYEQYF.

The V and J genes are TRBV4-1 and TRBJ2-1; TRBD2 matches 7 bases. The germline CDR1 and CDR2 sequences are MGHRA and YSYEKL. With V trimmed by 1 base and J by 13 bases, 7 bases remained unmatched. The CDR3 spans 13 residues. The CDR3, as DNA: TGCGCCAGCAGCCAAGTTCTTTCGGGGGGACAGTTCTTC. The encoded protein is CASSQVLSGGQFF.

The chain links TRBV12-3 or TRBV12-4 to TRBJ2-1, with 12 bases matching TRBD2. The CDR3 runs to 15 residues. With 2 bases clipped from V and 9 bases from J, the junction kept 5 bases outside the gene matches. The CDR3 here is CASSLPSGRVFEQFF. The CDR3 DNA reads TGTGCCAGCAGTTTACCTAGCGGGAGGGTGTTTGAGCAGTTCTTC.

The chain carries TRBV4-1 and TRBJ2-3, with D unclear. V lost 1 base, J lost 1 base, and 6 bases lay in between. This CDR3 has 14 residues. Looked up from germline, CDR1 is MGHRA and CDR2 is YSYEKL. CDR3 region: CASSQVTGTDTQYF. In DNA form, the CDR3 reads TGCGCCAGCAGCCAAGTAACAGGCACAGATACGCAGTATTTT.

Ten or more counts support this clonotype. This sequence joins TRBV12-3 or TRBV12-4 and TRBJ2-1; possibly TRBD2 for D (5 bases). V was shortened by 0 bases and J by 10 bases, with 10 bases between the two germline ends. This CDR3 has 13 amino acids. CDR3 in DNA: TGTGCCAGCAGTTTAGCGGGAGAGAGGGAGCAGTTCTTC. Its protein product is CASSLAGEREQFF.

This clonotype was recorded many times. This chain uses TRBV7-3 with TRBJ2-1; no firm D call. The germline CDR1 and CDR2 sequences are SGHTA and FQGTGA. The CDR3 is 13 amino acids. V was clipped by 0 bases and J by 4 bases, with 4 bases between them. The CDR3, as DNA: TGTGCCAGCAGCTTAACAAGGTACAATGAGCAGTTCTTC. The encoded protein is CASSLTRYNEQFF. Together with reference TRBV7-3 and TRBJ2-1, the CDR3 gives the full variable domain: GAGVSQTPSNKVTEKGKYVELRCDPISGHTALYWYRQSLGQGPEFLIYFQGTGAADDSGLPNDRFFAVRPEGSVSTLKIQRTERGDSAVYLCASSLTRYNEQFFGPGTRLTVL.